These 29 T cell receptor beta chains originate from one sample sequenced in a study of response to subunit inactivated influenza vaccine. TCRdb used MiXCR to reprocess the RT-PCR reads, holding one entry per CDR3 protein. The table includes about 520,000 distinct CDR3 sequences, approximately 7.2% detected once. Source: PBMCs from blood, taken 23 months after vaccination. These receptors all stem from a man between 50 and 75 years old who received an inactivated influenza vaccine.

The chain uses TRBV20-1 and TRBJ2-1, with D tentatively TRBD1 or TRBD2 (5 bases each). Trimming took 3 bases from V and 0 from J, leaving 15 bases between them. This CDR3 has 16 amino acids. The germline V gene has CDR1 DFQATT and CDR2 SNEGSKA (reference sequence). The DNA for the CDR3 is TGCAGTGCTAGGGTCGGGGACGAAGACTCCTACAATGAGCAGTTCTTC. It specifies CSARVGDEDSYNEQFF.

The chain recombines TRBV25-1 with TRBJ2-7, with TRBD1 matching 7 bases. The germline gives CDR1 MGHDK, CDR2 SYGVNS. The CDR3 is 16 residues long. V was clipped by 5 bases and J by 5 bases; unmatched bases: 15. The CDR3 is CASSPQTGQQLHEQYF. The CDR3 DNA reads as TGTGCCAGCAGTCCCCAAACGGGACAGCAGTTACACGAGCAGTACTTC.

This clonotype was observed at least ten times. The CDR3 loop is CASSSLAGRPQEQYF. Written as DNA, the CDR3 is TGTGCCAGCAGCTCGCTAGCGGGCCGCCCCCAAGAGCAGTACTTC. The chain employs TRBV11-2 and TRBJ2-7; 8 nucleotides line up with TRBD2. V lost 4 bases to trimming and J lost 7 bases; unmatched junction nucleotides: 12. CDR1 is SGHAT, CDR2 FQNNGV, per germline. This CDR3 is built from 15 residues.

This sequence joins TRBV5-4 and TRBJ2-1, with 14 positions matching TRBD2. With V trimmed by 5 bases and J by 9 bases, 7 bases remained unmatched. CDR3 length: 15 residues. Per the germline V gene, CDR1 is SGHNT and CDR2 is YYREEE (reference sequence). CDR3 sequence (DNA): TGTGCCAGCAGTCTTTGGGGACTAGCGGGAGTTGAGCAGTTCTTC. It encodes CASSLWGLAGVEQFF.

The gene calls are TRBV11-2 and TRBJ2-2, with D possibly TRBD1 on 6 matching bases. The CDR3 runs to 14 residues. Germline CDR1 reads SGHAT; CDR2 reads FQNNGV. V was trimmed by 3 bases and J by 7 bases, leaving 12 bases between them. CDR3 in DNA: TGTGCCAGCAGCTTCAAACAGGGTGGCGGGGAGCTGTTTTTT. Its translation is CASSFKQGGGELFF.

The CDR3 DNA sequence: TGTGCCAGCTCACCATCCCGGGACTACCCCAATGAGCAGTTCTTC. Protein sequence: CASSPSRDYPNEQFF. The chain is built from TRBV18 and TRBJ2-1, with 7 bases identical to TRBD2. Per germline, CDR1 KGHSH and CDR2 LQKENI. The CDR3 spans 15 residues. After removal of 2 bases from V and 6 bases from J, the junction contained 7 bases not matched to a gene.

This clonotype came up a few times. The chain links TRBV7-9 to TRBJ2-7; D gene unclear. V lost 4 bases and J lost 4, with 8 bases in between. Per germline, CDR1 SEHNR and CDR2 FQNEAQ (reference sequence). The CDR3 runs 12 residues. The CDR3 DNA reads TGTGCCAGCAGCTATAGGATGTACGAGCAGTACTTC. Its translation is CASSYRMYEQYF.

This chain links TRBV12-3 or TRBV12-4 with TRBJ2-7; D not certain. The length of the CDR3 is 14 residues. Trimming stripped 3 bases from V and 0 bases from J, with 9 bases between. The CDR3 here is CASSLVFGSYEQYF. CDR3 bases: TGTGCCAGCAGTTTGGTGTTCGGCTCCTACGAGCAGTACTTC.

The sample holds many counts of this clonotype. This chain joins TRBV7-8 and TRBJ1-5; D gene uncertain. The CDR3 length is 13 residues. V lost 7 bases, J lost 7 bases, and 14 bases lay in between. The germline CDR1 and CDR2 sequences are SGHVS and FQNEAQ. CDR3 region: CASTLGREQPQHF. CDR3 DNA: TGTGCCAGCACCCTTGGGCGAGAACAGCCCCAGCATTTT.

This chain uses TRBV7-2 with TRBJ2-5, with D possibly matching TRBD1 (6 bases). V lost 5 bases and J lost 1, with 14 bases in between. The CDR3 sequence is 15 residues long. Germline V CDR1 and CDR2: SGHTA, FQGNSA. The CDR3 here is CASSPVWGPQETQYF. The CDR3 DNA is TGTGCCAGCAGCCCCGTATGGGGGCCCCAAGAGACCCAGTACTTC.

This clonotype appeared a few times. V is TRBV12-3 or TRBV12-4 and J is TRBJ2-1; D is possibly TRBD1 (5 bases). This CDR3 has 14 residues. Trimming removed 6 bases at V and 9 bases at J, with 18 bases between. The CDR3 is CASRSGYYQGEQFF. CDR3 DNA: TGTGCCAGCAGGTCAGGGTACTACCAAGGTGAGCAGTTCTTC.

In its sample, this clonotype was seen many times. The chain recombines TRBV6-1 with TRBJ2-1; D remains unclear. The germline V gene encodes CDR1 MNHNS and CDR2 SASEGT. V was pared by 3 bases and J by 6 bases, with 21 bases between. This CDR3 has 17 residues. This chain's CDR3 is CASSDRWVVSSSNEQFF. DNA of the CDR3: TGTGCCAGCAGTGATCGGTGGGTTGTGTCGAGCTCCAATGAGCAGTTCTTC.

This clonotype was recorded a few times. The chain couples TRBV29-1 to TRBJ1-1; D not certain. Germline CDR1 SQVTM, CDR2 ANQGSEA. Deletions cut 7 bases from V and 0 bases from J, with 9 bases between. This CDR3 has 12 amino acids. CDR3 protein: CSAVRVNTEAFF. The CDR3 nucleotides read TGCAGCGCCGTACGTGTGAACACTGAAGCTTTCTTT. Together with reference TRBV29-1 and TRBJ1-1, the CDR3 gives the full variable domain: SAVISQKPSRDICQRGTSLTIQCQVDSQVTMMFWYRQQPGQSLTLIATANQGSEATYESGFVIDKFPISRPNLTFSTLTVSNMSPEDSSIYLCSAVRVNTEAFFGQGTRLTVV.

This clonotype was observed a few times. This chain uses TRBV12-3 or TRBV12-4 with TRBJ1-3, with D perhaps matching TRBD1 (5 bases). The CDR3 extends over 14 amino acids. Trimming took off 6 bases at V and 2 bases at J, with 11 bases between the two ends. CDR3 protein: CASRGGATGNTIYF. CDR3 coding DNA: TGTGCCAGCAGAGGCGGGGCGACTGGAAACACCATATATTTT.

This clonotype appeared a few times. The rearrangement joins TRBV20-1 to TRBJ2-3, with TRBD2 matching over 14 bases. There are 12 residues in the CDR3. Germline CDR1 DFQATT, CDR2 SNEGSKA (reference sequence). CDR3 bases: TGCAGGGGGACTAGCGGGGGAGATACGCAGTATTTT. Its translation is CRGTSGGDTQYF.

This clonotype was observed many times. The chain combines TRBV2 with TRBJ1-2, with a weak D call TRBD1 (5 bases). CDR1 is SNHLY and CDR2 is FYNNEI in the germline V gene. V gave up 2 bases and J gave up 4 bases, with 14 bases separating them. The CDR3 is 15 amino acids. The CDR3 DNA sequence: TGTGCCAGCAGTGAACAGGGAGGTATAGCCTATGGCTACACCTTC. The encoded protein is CASSEQGGIAYGYTF. Supplemented by reference TRBV2 and TRBJ1-2, the full variable domain reads EPEVTQTPSHQVTQMGQEVILRCVPISNHLYFYWYRQILGQKVEFLVSFYNNEISEKSEIFDDQFSVERPDGSNFTLKIRSTKLEDSAMYFCASSEQGGIAYGYTFGSGTRLTVV.

This chain uses TRBV20-1 with TRBJ2-1; 11 bases match TRBD2. Germline assignment: CDR1 DFQATT and CDR2 SNEGSKA (reference sequence). The CDR3 runs to 17 residues. V gave up 5 bases and J gave up 0 bases; unmatched junction bases: 9. CDR3 amino acids: CSARDYSGGGSYNEQFF. DNA for the CDR3: TGCAGTGCTCGTGACTATAGCGGGGGGGGCTCCTACAATGAGCAGTTCTTC.

The V gene is TRBV12-3 or TRBV12-4, the J gene TRBJ1-4; weak D call: TRBD1 (5 bases). The CDR3 is 14 residues long. Between the trimmed V and J ends, which lost 3 bases and 8 bases, there was a span of 13 bases. The CDR3 nucleotides read TGTGCCAGCAGTTTTAAGGGACGGGGCGAAAAACTGTTTTTT. It codes for CASSFKGRGEKLFF.

This clonotype has a count of ten or more. The chain links TRBV29-1 to TRBJ2-7; TRBD1 might be the D (5 bases). From germline, CDR1 is SQVTM and CDR2 ANQGSEA. V was cut by 7 bases and J by 0 bases, with 13 bases left in between. The CDR3 spans 13 residues. The CDR3 reads CSDRQLSSYEQYF. The DNA for the CDR3 is TGCAGCGACCGACAGCTGAGCTCCTACGAGCAGTACTTC.

The genes are TRBV7-6 and TRBJ2-7; 7 bases align to TRBD2. J gave up 3 bases and V 4 bases, and 9 bases lay outside the gene matches. Germline V gene sequence: CDR1 SGHVS, CDR2 FNYEAQ. CDR3 size: 15 residues. CDR3 nucleotide sequence: TGTGCCAGCAGCTCCCTTAGGAGCGGGGACTACGAGCAGTACTTC. It translates to CASSSLRSGDYEQYF.

Turning to this clonotype: Given a much more abundant clone one base away, this may be a read error. The rearrangement joins TRBV5-5 to TRBJ2-7; the match to TRBD1 covers 7 bases. Germline CDR1 is SGHKS and CDR2 is YYEKEE (reference sequence). The CDR3 length is 15 residues. V gave up 1 base and J gave up 5 bases; unmatched junction bases: 9. CDR3 DNA sequence: TGTGCCAGCAGCTTGCCGGGACAGCAAGCCGACGAGCAGTACTTC. Translation gives CASSLPGQQADEQYF.

This clonotype was detected many times. The V and J genes are TRBV9 and TRBJ2-3, with 9 bases matching TRBD1. This CDR3 is built from 16 residues. J gave up 0 bases and V 4 bases, and 6 bases lay outside the gene matches. Germline V gives CDR1 SGDLS, CDR2 YYNGEE. CDR3 amino acids: CASSSNRGPSTDTQYF. The DNA of the CDR3 is TGTGCCAGCAGCTCCAACAGGGGGCCCAGCACAGATACGCAGTATTTT.

The chain couples TRBV7-9 to TRBJ1-1; TRBD1 matches at 11 bases. After removal of 4 bases from V and 4 bases from J, the junction contained 8 bases not matched to a gene. The CDR3 is 16 amino acids. CDR1 and CDR2 (germline): SEHNR, FQNEAQ (reference sequence). The DNA of the CDR3 is TGTGCCAGCAGCTGGTGGACAGGGGGCCGGGGCACTGAAGCTTTCTTT. This encodes CASSWWTGGRGTEAFF. Using reference TRBV7-9 and TRBJ1-1 for the parts outside the CDR3, the full variable domain is DTGVSQNPRHKITKRGQNVTFRCDPISEHNRLYWYRQTLGQGPEFLTYFQNEAQLEKSRLLSDRFSAERPKGSFSTLEIQRTEQGDSAMYLCASSWWTGGRGTEAFFGQGTRLTVV.

The V gene is TRBV5-1, the J gene TRBJ2-2; D remains ambiguous. The CDR3 sequence is 15 residues long. Germline loops: CDR1 SGHRS, CDR2 YFSETQ. The ends were cut back, 1 base at V and 5 bases at J, with 12 bases in the middle. CDR3 protein: CASSLTAKVTGELFF. The CDR3 DNA reads as TGCGCCAGCAGCTTGACAGCGAAGGTGACCGGGGAGCTGTTTTTT.

A few counts support this clonotype. This chain joins TRBV10-3 and TRBJ2-5; weak D call: TRBD2 (7 bases). The germline gives CDR1 ENHRY, CDR2 SYGVKD. The CDR3 is 14 residues long. The V and J ends lost 2 bases and 4 bases respectively, with 11 bases between them. CDR3: CAISEGRGRETQYF. CDR3 nucleotide sequence: TGTGCCATCAGTGAGGGGCGGGGGCGAGAGACCCAGTACTTC.

The table lists this clonotype with a few counts. This chain joins TRBV4-2 and TRBJ1-1; D uncertain. V was shortened by 0 bases and J by 7 bases, with 12 bases between the two germline ends. Germline CDR1 and CDR2: LGHNA and YNFKEQ. The CDR3 has 14 amino acids. The DNA of the CDR3 is TGTGCCAGCAGCCAAGATCGAGGGTTCGGTGAAGCTTTCTTT. Protein product: CASSQDRGFGEAFF.

This chain uses TRBV20-1 with TRBJ2-5; the D gene is possibly TRBD1 (5 bases). In germline, CDR1 is DFQATT, CDR2 SNEGSKA (reference sequence). Trimming shortened V by 4 bases and J by 2 bases, and 11 bases separated the two germline ends. There are 13 residues in the CDR3. The CDR3 sequence: CSATRQNQETQYF. For the CDR3, the DNA is TGCAGTGCTACTAGACAGAATCAAGAGACCCAGTACTTC.

This clonotype has ten or more counts. This chain links TRBV5-1 with TRBJ2-1; D remains ambiguous. V lost 7 bases and J lost 1, with 9 bases in between. The CDR3 is made up of 13 amino acids. Germline CDR1 SGHRS, CDR2 YFSETQ. The CDR3: CASSTKSYNEQFF. DNA for the CDR3: TGCGCCAGCTCGACGAAGTCCTACAATGAGCAGTTCTTC.

This clonotype was recorded a few times. This chain links TRBV7-6 with TRBJ2-1; D may correspond to TRBD1 or TRBD2 (5 bases each). The length of the CDR3 is 13 residues. The V end was cut by 5 bases, the J end by 10 bases, with 15 bases between. In germline, CDR1 is SGHVS, CDR2 FNYEAQ. The CDR3 region is CASSTGPTQEQFF. CDR3 DNA sequence: TGTGCCAGCAGCACGGGACCGACCCAAGAGCAGTTCTTC.